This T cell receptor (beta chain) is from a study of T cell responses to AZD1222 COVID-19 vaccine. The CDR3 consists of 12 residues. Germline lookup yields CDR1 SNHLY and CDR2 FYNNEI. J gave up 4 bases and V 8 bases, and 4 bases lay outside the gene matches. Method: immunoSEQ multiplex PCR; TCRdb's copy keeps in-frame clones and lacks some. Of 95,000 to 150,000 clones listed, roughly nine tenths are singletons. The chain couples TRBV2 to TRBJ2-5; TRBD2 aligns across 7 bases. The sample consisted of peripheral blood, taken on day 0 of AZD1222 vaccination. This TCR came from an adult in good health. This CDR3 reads CASGRDGETQYF. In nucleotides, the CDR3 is TGTGCCAGCGGGAGGGATGGAGAGACCCAGTACTTC. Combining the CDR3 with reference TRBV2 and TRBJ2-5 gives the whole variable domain EPEVTQTPSHQVTQMGQEVILRCVPISNHLYFYWYRQILGQKVEFLVSFYNNEISEKSEIFDDQFSVERPDGSNFTLKIRSTKLEDSAMYFCASGRDGETQYFGPGTRLLVL.